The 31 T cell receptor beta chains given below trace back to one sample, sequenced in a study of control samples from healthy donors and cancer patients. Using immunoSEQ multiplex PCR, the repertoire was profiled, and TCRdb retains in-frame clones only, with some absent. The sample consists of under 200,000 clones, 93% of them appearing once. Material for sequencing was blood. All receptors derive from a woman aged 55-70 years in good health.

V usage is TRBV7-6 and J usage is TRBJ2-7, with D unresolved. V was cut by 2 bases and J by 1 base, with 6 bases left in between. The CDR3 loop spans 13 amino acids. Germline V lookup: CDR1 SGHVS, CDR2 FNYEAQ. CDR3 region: CASSLTISYEQYF. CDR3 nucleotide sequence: TGTGCCAGCAGCTTAACTATTTCCTACGAGCAGTACTTC.

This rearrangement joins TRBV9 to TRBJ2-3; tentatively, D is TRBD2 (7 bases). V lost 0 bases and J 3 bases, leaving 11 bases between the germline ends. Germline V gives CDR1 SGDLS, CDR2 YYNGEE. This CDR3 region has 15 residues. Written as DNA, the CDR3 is TGTGCCAGCAGCGTAGGAGGGGGGGCGACAGATACGCAGTATTTT. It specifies CASSVGGGATDTQYF. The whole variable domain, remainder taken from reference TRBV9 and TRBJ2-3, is DSGVTQTPKHLITATGQRVTLRCSPRSGDLSVYWYQQSLDQGLQFLIQYYNGEERAKGNILERFSAQQFPDLHSELNLSSLELGDSALYFCASSVGGGATDTQYFGPGTRLTVL.

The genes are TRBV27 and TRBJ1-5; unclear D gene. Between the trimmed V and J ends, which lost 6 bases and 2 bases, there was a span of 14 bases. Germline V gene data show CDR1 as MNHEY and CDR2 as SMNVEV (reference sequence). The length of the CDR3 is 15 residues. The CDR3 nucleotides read TGTGCCAGCAGACCCGACCACGGCGGCAATCAGCCCCAGCATTTT. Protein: CASRPDHGGNQPQHF.

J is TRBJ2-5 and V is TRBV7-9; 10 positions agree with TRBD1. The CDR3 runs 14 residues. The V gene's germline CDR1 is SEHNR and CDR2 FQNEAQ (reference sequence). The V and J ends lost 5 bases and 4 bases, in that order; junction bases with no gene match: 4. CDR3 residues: CASSGQGGRETQYF. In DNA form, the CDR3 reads TGTGCCAGCAGCGGACAGGGGGGGCGAGAGACCCAGTACTTC.

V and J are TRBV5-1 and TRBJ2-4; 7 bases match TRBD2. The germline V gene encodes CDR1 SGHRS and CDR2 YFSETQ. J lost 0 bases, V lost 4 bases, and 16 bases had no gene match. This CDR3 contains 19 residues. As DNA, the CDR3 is TGCGCCAGCAGCCCGACGGGCCAGCGGGGAGCTCTAGCCAAAAACATTCAGTACTTC. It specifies CASSPTGQRGALAKNIQYF.

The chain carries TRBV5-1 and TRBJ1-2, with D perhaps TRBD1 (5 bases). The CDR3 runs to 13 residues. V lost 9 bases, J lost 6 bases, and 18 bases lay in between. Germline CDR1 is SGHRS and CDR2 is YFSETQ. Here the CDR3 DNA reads TGCGCCACCGCAACCGACAGCCCTAATGGCTACACCTTC. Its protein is CATATDSPNGYTF. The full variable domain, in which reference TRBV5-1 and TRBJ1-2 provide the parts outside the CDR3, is KAGVTQTPRYLIKTRGQQVTLSCSPISGHRSVSWYQQTPGQGLQFLFEYFSETQRNKGNFPGRFSGRQFSNSRSEMNVSTLELGDSALYLCATATDSPNGYTFGSGTRLTVV.

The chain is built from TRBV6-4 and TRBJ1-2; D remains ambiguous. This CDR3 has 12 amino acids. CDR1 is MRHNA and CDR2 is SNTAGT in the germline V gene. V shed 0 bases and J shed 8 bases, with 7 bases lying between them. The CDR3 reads CASSDSIGGYTF. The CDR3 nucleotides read TGTGCCAGCAGTGACTCGATCGGCGGCTACACCTTC.

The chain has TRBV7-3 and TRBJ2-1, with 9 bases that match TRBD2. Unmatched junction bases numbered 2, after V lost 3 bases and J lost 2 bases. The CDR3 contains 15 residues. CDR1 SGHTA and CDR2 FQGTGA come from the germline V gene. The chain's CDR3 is CASSLGGGAYNEQFF. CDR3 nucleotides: TGTGCCAGCAGCTTGGGCGGGGGGGCCTACAATGAGCAGTTCTTC.

The CDR3 region is CASSAPGTENQPQHF. In DNA form, the CDR3 reads TGTGCCAGCAGTGCCCCGGGGACAGAAAATCAGCCCCAGCATTTT. V gene TRBV28 combines with J gene TRBJ1-5, with TRBD1 identical over 7 bases. The CDR3 loop spans 15 amino acids. V lost 5 bases to trimming and J lost 4 bases; unmatched junction nucleotides: 8. The germline V gene encodes CDR1 MDHEN and CDR2 SYDVKM. Complete variable domain (other parts from reference TRBV28 and TRBJ1-5): DVKVTQSSRYLVKRTGEKVFLECVQDMDHENMFWYRQDPGLGLRLIYFSYDVKMKEKGDIPEGYSVSREKKERFSLILESASTNQTSMYLCASSAPGTENQPQHFGDGTRLSIL.

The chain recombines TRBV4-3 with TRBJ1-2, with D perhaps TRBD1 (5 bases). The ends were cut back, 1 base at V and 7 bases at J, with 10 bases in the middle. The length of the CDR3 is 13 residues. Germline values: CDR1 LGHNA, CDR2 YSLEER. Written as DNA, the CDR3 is TGCGCCAGCAGCCAAGGGAGGGGCTTTGGCTACACCTTC. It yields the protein CASSQGRGFGYTF.

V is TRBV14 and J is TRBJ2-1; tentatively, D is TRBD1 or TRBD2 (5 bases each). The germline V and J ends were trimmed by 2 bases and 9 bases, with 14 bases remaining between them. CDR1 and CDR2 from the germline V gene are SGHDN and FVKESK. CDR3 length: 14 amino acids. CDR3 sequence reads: CASSQFFGAGEQFF. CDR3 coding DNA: TGTGCCAGCAGCCAATTCTTCGGGGCGGGTGAGCAGTTCTTC. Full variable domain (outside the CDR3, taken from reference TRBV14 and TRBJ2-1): EAGVTQFPSHSVIEKGQTVTLRCDPISGHDNLYWYRRVMGKEIKFLLHFVKESKQDESGMPNNRFLAERTGGTYSTLKVQPAELEDSGVYFCASSQFFGAGEQFFGPGTRLTVL.

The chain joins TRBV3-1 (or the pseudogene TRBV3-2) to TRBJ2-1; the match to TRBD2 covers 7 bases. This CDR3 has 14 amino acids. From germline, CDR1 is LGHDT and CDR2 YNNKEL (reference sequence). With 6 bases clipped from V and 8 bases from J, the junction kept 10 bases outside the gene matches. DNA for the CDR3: TGTGCCAGCAGTGTACAGCGGGGTAGGGATGAGCAGTTCTTC. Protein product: CASSVQRGRDEQFF.

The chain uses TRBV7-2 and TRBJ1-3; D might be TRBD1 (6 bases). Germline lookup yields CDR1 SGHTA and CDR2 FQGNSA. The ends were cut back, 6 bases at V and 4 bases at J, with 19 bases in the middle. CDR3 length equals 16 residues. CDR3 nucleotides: TGTGCCAGCAGTCTTTATCATCAGGGGACGGGAAACACCATATATTTT. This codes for CASSLYHQGTGNTIYF.

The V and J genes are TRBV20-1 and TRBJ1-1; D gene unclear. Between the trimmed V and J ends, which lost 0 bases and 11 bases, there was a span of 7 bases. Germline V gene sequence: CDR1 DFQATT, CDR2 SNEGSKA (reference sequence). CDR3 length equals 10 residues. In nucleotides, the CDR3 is TGCAGTGCTAGAGATACCTCGGCTTTCTTT. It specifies CSARDTSAFF.

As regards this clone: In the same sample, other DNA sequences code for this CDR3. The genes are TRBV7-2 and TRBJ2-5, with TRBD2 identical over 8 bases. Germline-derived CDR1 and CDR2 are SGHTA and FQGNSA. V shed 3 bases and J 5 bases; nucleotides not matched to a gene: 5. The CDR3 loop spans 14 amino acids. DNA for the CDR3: TGTGCCAGCAGCTTCGGGGGGGCCGGGGAGACCCAGTACTTC. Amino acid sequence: CASSFGGAGETQYF.

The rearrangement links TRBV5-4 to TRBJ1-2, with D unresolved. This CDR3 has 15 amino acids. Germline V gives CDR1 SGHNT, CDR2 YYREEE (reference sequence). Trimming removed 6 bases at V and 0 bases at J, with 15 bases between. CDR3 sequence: CASTLPPGPNYGYTF. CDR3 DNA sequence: TGTGCCAGCACCCTGCCCCCCGGACCTAACTATGGCTACACCTTC.

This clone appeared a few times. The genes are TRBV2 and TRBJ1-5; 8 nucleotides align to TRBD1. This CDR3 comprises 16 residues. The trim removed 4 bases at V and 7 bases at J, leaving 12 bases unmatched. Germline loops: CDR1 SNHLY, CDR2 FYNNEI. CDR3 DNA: TGTGCCAGCAGTGGGGGGGACAGGAGTAATCAACAGCCCCAGCATTTT. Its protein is CASSGGDRSNQQPQHF.

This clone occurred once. CDR3 coding DNA: TGTGCCAGCAGTTACGACAGCTATGGCTACACCTTC. Amino acid sequence: CASSYDSYGYTF. The chain couples TRBV6-2 or TRBV6-3 to TRBJ1-2; D is possibly TRBD1 (5 bases). V lost 2 bases, J lost 4 bases, and 5 bases lay in between. Per the germline V gene, CDR1 is MNHEY and CDR2 is SVGEGT. This CDR3 spans 12 amino acids.

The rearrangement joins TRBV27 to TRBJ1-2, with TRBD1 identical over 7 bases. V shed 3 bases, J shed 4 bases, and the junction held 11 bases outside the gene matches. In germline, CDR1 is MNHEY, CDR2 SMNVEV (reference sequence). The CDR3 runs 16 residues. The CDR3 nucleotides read TGTGCCAGCAGTTTTGCACCGGGACAGCGGGCCTATGGCTACACCTTC. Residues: CASSFAPGQRAYGYTF.

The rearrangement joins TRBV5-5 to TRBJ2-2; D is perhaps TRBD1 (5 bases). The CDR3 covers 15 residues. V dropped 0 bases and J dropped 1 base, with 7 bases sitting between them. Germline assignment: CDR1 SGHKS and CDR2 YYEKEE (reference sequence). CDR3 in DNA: TGTGCCAGCAGCTTGGCAACAGGGAACACCGGGGAGCTGTTTTTT. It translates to CASSLATGNTGELFF.

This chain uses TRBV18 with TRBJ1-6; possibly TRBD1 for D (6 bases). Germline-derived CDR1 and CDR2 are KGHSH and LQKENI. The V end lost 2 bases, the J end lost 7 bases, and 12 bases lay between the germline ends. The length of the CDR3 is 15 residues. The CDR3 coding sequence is TGTGCCAGCTCACCATTTCGGGGGCTAAATTCACCCCTCCACTTT. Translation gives CASSPFRGLNSPLHF.

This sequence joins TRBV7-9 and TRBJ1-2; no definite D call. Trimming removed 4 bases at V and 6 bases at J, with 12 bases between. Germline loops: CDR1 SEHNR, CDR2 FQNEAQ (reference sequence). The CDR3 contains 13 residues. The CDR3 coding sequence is TGTGCCAGCAGCTCGTATACTCTGGATGGCTACACCTTC. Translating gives CASSSYTLDGYTF.

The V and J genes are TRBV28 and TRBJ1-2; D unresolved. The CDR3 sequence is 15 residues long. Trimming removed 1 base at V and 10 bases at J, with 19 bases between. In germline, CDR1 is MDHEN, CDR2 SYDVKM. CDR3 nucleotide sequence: TGTGCCAGCAGTTTATCCGGCCGCTCTATGCGGGACTACACCTTC. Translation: CASSLSGRSMRDYTF.

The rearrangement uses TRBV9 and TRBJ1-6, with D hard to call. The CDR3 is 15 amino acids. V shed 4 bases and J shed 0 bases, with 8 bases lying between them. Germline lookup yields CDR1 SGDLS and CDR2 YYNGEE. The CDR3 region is CASSPHSSYNSPLHF. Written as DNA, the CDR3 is TGTGCCAGCAGCCCCCACAGCTCCTATAATTCACCCCTCCACTTT.

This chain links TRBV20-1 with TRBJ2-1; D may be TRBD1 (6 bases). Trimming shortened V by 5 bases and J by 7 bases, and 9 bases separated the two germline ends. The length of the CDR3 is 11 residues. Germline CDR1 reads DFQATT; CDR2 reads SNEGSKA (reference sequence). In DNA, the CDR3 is TGCAGTGCTTCAGGGGATAATGAGCAGTTCTTC. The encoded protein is CSASGDNEQFF.

The CDR3 reads CASSGRQDTDTQYF. In DNA, the CDR3 is TGTGCCAGCAGCGGGAGGCAGGACACAGATACGCAGTATTTT. The chain is built from TRBV9 and TRBJ2-3, with D possibly being TRBD2 (5 bases). This CDR3 comprises 14 residues. V lost 3 bases, J lost 2 bases, and 10 bases lay in between. CDR1 and CDR2 from the germline V gene are SGDLS and YYNGEE.

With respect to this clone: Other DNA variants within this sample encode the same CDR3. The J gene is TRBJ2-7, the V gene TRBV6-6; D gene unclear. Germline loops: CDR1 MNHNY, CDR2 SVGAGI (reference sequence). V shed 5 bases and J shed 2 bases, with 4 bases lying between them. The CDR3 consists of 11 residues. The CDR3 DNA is TGTGCCAGCAGTCCGACCTACGAGCAGTACTTC. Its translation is CASSPTYEQYF.

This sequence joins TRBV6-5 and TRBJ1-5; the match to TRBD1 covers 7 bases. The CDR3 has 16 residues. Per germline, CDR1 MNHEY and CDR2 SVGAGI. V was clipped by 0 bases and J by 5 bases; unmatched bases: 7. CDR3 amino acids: CASSYSTDRAHQPQHF. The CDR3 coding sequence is TGTGCCAGCAGTTACTCGACAGACAGGGCCCATCAGCCCCAGCATTTT.

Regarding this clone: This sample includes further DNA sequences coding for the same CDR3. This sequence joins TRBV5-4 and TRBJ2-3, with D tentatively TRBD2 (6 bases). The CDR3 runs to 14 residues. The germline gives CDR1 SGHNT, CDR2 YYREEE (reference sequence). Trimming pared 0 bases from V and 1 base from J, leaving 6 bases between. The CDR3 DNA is TGTGCCAGCAGCTTGGGGGGGGGCACAGATACGCAGTATTTT. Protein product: CASSLGGGTDTQYF. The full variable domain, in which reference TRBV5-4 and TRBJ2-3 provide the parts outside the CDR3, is ETGVTQSPTHLIKTRGQQVTLRCSSQSGHNTVSWYQQALGQGPQFIFQYYREEENGRGNFPPRFSGLQFPNYSSELNVNALELDDSALYLCASSLGGGTDTQYFGPGTRLTVL.

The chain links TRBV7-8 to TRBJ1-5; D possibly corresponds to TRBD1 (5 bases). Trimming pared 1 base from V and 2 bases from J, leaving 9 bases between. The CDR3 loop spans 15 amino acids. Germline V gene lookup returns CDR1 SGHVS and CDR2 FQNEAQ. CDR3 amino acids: CASSLGRAGNQPQHF. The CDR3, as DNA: TGTGCCAGCAGCTTAGGCAGGGCGGGCAATCAGCCCCAGCATTTT.

CDR3 protein: CASSAPGLAGLGEQFF. CDR3 DNA sequence: TGTGCCAGCAGTGCCCCGGGACTAGCGGGGTTGGGTGAGCAGTTCTTC. The V call is TRBV2, the J call TRBJ2-1; 13 bases agree with TRBD2. The CDR3 contains 16 residues. With 4 bases clipped from V and 9 bases from J, the junction kept 9 bases outside the gene matches. The germline V gene encodes CDR1 SNHLY and CDR2 FYNNEI. The full variable domain, its missing parts supplied by reference TRBV2 and TRBJ2-1, is EPEVTQTPSHQVTQMGQEVILRCVPISNHLYFYWYRQILGQKVEFLVSFYNNEISEKSEIFDDQFSVERPDGSNFTLKIRSTKLEDSAMYFCASSAPGLAGLGEQFFGPGTRLTVL.